The 12 T cell receptor beta chains in this list originate from one sample, sequenced in a study of CD8 T cells in ankylosing spondylitis (dated by TCRdb to the late 2010s). Library generation was performed with 5' RACE. The run used an Illumina HiSeq 2500. The raw public reads went through TCRdb reprocessing: fastp at Q25, MiXCR clone calling, in-frame beta chains kept. Every entry covers one CDR3 protein and lists the most common genes and DNA from its rows. The sample table lists approximately 250,000 distinct CDR3 sequences, 20% to 30% of them with a count of one. Roughly 0.6% of the sample comes from the top ten. The sample comprised blood, either unsorted or a sorted T cell fraction (not recorded which). Every receptor here comes from a male donor with ankylosing spondylitis or in good health (not recorded which).

The chain combines TRBV29-1 with TRBJ2-3; a weak D match, TRBD2 (5 bases). This CDR3 spans 15 amino acids. With 1 base removed from V and 2 bases from J, the gap between germline ends came to 13 bases. Per germline, CDR1 SQVTM and CDR2 ANQGSEA. CDR3 in amino acids: CSVEGGLALTDTQYF. Written as DNA, the CDR3 is TGCAGCGTTGAAGGGGGTCTAGCCCTCACAGATACGCAGTATTTT.

Ten or more counts support this clonotype. This chain links TRBV29-1 with TRBJ1-2; D unclear. Germline CDR1 reads SQVTM; CDR2 reads ANQGSEA. CDR3 size: 11 residues. Deletions cut 0 bases from V and 7 bases from J, with 6 bases between. CDR3 sequence (DNA): TGCAGCGTTGAAGAATCGAGTGGCTACACCTTC. Its protein is CSVEESSGYTF.

This sequence joins TRBV5-5 and TRBJ2-3; no firm D call. This CDR3 comprises 13 residues. V dropped 4 bases and J dropped 7 bases, with 13 bases sitting between them. The germline V gene encodes CDR1 SGHKS and CDR2 YYEKEE (reference sequence). CDR3 coding DNA: TGTGCCAGCAGCCCCTGGCACCTCTATACGCAGTATTTT. As protein: CASSPWHLYTQYF.

The chain couples TRBV11-2 to TRBJ1-2; a possible D gene is TRBD1 (5 bases). V was pared by 0 bases and J by 13 bases, with 12 bases between. Germline CDR1 and CDR2: SGHAT and FQNNGV. The CDR3 runs to 12 residues. The CDR3 nucleotides are TGTGCCAGCAGCTTAGATCTTCGAGGGACCACCTTC. Protein sequence: CASSLDLRGTTF. Full variable domain (rest looked up from reference TRBV11-2 and TRBJ1-2): EAGVAQSPRYKIIEKRQSVAFWCNPISGHATLYWYQQILGQGPKLLIQFQNNGVVDDSQLPKDRFSAERLKGVDSTLKIQPAKLEDSAVYLCASSLDLRGTTFGSGTRLTVV.

This clonotype was seen ten or more times. The chain combines TRBV11-1 with TRBJ2-2, with D perhaps TRBD2 (6 bases). Germline lookup yields CDR1 SGHAT and CDR2 FQDESV (reference sequence). V was pared by 5 bases and J by 5 bases, with 24 bases between. The CDR3 spans 18 residues. The CDR3 reads CASSPQISVRGGTGELFF. The CDR3 coding sequence is TGTGCCAGCAGCCCCCAAATCTCGGTGCGGGGAGGAACCGGGGAGCTGTTTTTT. Variable domain in full (rest from reference TRBV11-1 and TRBJ2-2): EAEVAQSPRYKITEKSQAVAFWCDPISGHATLYWYRQILGQGPELLVQFQDESVVDDSQLPKDRFSAERLKGVDSTLKIQPAELGDSAMYLCASSPQISVRGGTGELFFGEGSRLTVL.

In its sample, this clonotype was seen many times. This rearrangement joins TRBV14 to TRBJ1-1; perhaps TRBD1 as D (5 bases). The CDR3 is 13 amino acids. Germline V gene lookup returns CDR1 SGHDN and CDR2 FVKESK. Trimming shortened V by 0 bases and J by 4 bases, and 6 bases separated the two germline ends. The chain's CDR3 is CASSQDRATEAFF. The CDR3 DNA follows: TGTGCCAGCAGCCAAGACAGGGCCACTGAAGCTTTCTTT.

The chain employs TRBV6-1 and TRBJ2-2; D remains unclear. The V gene's germline CDR1 is MNHNS and CDR2 SASEGT. The V gene lost 5 bases and the J gene lost 6 bases, with 16 bases spanning the gap. The CDR3 is 15 amino acids. The CDR3 here is CASSPIIKNAGELFF. CDR3 in DNA: TGTGCCAGCAGTCCCATCATTAAGAATGCCGGGGAGCTGTTTTTT.

This clonotype has a handful of counts. V usage is TRBV4-1 and J usage is TRBJ2-7, with D perhaps matching TRBD1 or TRBD2 (5 bases each). Germline assignment: CDR1 MGHRA and CDR2 YSYEKL. The V and J ends lost 1 base and 4 bases respectively, with 11 bases between them. The CDR3 contains 14 residues. CDR3 region: CASSQGGVGYEQYF. The CDR3 DNA sequence: TGCGCCAGCAGCCAAGGAGGGGTGGGGTACGAGCAGTACTTC.

This clonotype was seen a handful of times. The gene calls are TRBV25-1 and TRBJ2-3; D perhaps matches TRBD2 (5 bases). Germline values: CDR1 MGHDK, CDR2 SYGVNS. The CDR3 totals 14 residues. V was trimmed by 5 bases and J by 4 bases, leaving 13 bases between them. In DNA, the CDR3 is TGTGCCAGCAGTCGGGCCGGGGATCCAGATACGCAGTATTTT. This translates into CASSRAGDPDTQYF.

This clonotype was recorded many times. The rearrangement links TRBV2 to TRBJ2-3, with D tentatively TRBD2 (6 bases). Germline CDR1 SNHLY, CDR2 FYNNEI. This CDR3 spans 13 amino acids. With 6 bases removed from V and 9 bases from J, the gap between germline ends came to 16 bases. The CDR3, as DNA: TGTGCCAGCAGGGCGGCTAGCGACGGAACGCAGTATTTT. Its protein is CASRAASDGTQYF. Based on the CDR3 plus reference TRBV2 and TRBJ2-3, the full variable domain is EPEVTQTPSHQVTQMGQEVILRCVPISNHLYFYWYRQILGQKVEFLVSFYNNEISEKSEIFDDQFSVERPDGSNFTLKIRSTKLEDSAMYFCASRAASDGTQYFGPGTRLTVL.

Worth noting for this clonotype: Sequence at one end of the junction differs from germline and may be a read error. This rearrangement joins TRBV20-1 to TRBJ2-2; TRBD2 aligns across 7 bases. This CDR3 region has 17 residues. Germline values: CDR1 DFQATT, CDR2 SNEGSKA (reference sequence). This chain's CDR3 is CCASLRAGGSNTGELFF. The CDR3 nucleotides are TGCTGTGCTAGTCTACGAGCCGGGGGGTCGAACACCGGGGAGCTGTTTTTT.

J is TRBJ1-1 and V is TRBV29-1, with no clear D. There are 14 residues in the CDR3. V lost 7 bases, J lost 5 bases, and 20 bases lay in between. CDR1 and CDR2 (germline): SQVTM, ANQGSEA. The CDR3 region is CSARRPGGGTEAFF. In DNA, the CDR3 is TGCAGCGCCCGGAGGCCGGGAGGAGGGACTGAAGCTTTCTTT.